Following are 9 T cell receptor beta chains from one sample sequenced in a study of blood T cells in healthy people across ages. A second PCR of about 7 to 12 cycles used a sample-barcoded 5' primer and a J-beta primer mix. MiXCR, applied by TCRdb to the 5' RACE reads, yields one record per CDR3 protein. The table records more than 1.4 million distinct CDR3 sequences, about 40% of them present only once. The sequencing sample was made of blood. The receptors come from a woman in her late teens or twenties in good health.

This clonotype came up many times. V gene TRBV10-3 combines with J gene TRBJ2-7; D unclear. The CDR3 totals 10 residues. Germline CDR1 is ENHRY and CDR2 is SYGVKD. Trimming pared 8 bases from V and 5 bases from J, leaving 7 bases between. DNA for the CDR3: TGTGCCATCGCAGAGGACGAGCAGTACTTC. This codes for CAIAEDEQYF.

V and J are TRBV20-1 and TRBJ2-2; 10 bases line up with TRBD2. There are 16 residues in the CDR3. Per the germline V gene, CDR1 is DFQATT and CDR2 is SNEGSKA (reference sequence). The V gene end was trimmed by 3 bases and the J gene end by 2 bases; junction bases not matched to a gene: 6. The CDR3 nucleotides are TGCAGTGCTAGCCGAGGACTAGCGGACAACACCGGGGAGCTGTTTTTT. Encoded protein: CSASRGLADNTGELFF.

This chain links TRBV6-6 with TRBJ1-1, with D unclear. V was shortened by 2 bases and J by 5 bases, with 9 bases between the two germline ends. Germline CDR1 and CDR2: MNHNY and SVGAGI (reference sequence). The CDR3 runs to 13 residues. In DNA form, the CDR3 reads TGTGCCAGCAGTTACAGGGAGTGGACTGAAGCTTTCTTT. Encoded protein: CASSYREWTEAFF.

This chain links TRBV6-5 with TRBJ1-1, with a weak D call TRBD1 (5 bases). There are 16 residues in the CDR3. Deletions cut 0 bases from V and 2 bases from J, with 13 bases between. The germline V gene has CDR1 MNHEY and CDR2 SVGAGI. The CDR3 loop is CASSYSRAGKNTEAFF. CDR3 nucleotide sequence: TGTGCCAGCAGTTACTCGAGGGCAGGGAAAAACACTGAAGCTTTCTTT.

The rearrangement joins TRBV21-1 to TRBJ1-2; TRBD1 is the table's D call, not checked against the DNA. TRBV21-1 is a recognized pseudogene. The CDR3 totals 14 residues. The CDR3 DNA follows: TGTGCCAGCAGCAAACCTCTCAGGGGCTATGGCTACACCTTC. Protein sequence: CASSKPLRGYGYTF.

The chain links TRBV7-6 to TRBJ2-7, with 7 bases fitting TRBD1. The CDR3 has 13 residues. Germline CDR1 reads SGHVS; CDR2 reads FNYEAQ. Unmatched junction bases numbered 8, after V lost 5 bases and J lost 7 bases. DNA for the CDR3: TGTGCCAGCAGCGCTCGGACAGGCCAGGAGCAGTACTTC. It encodes CASSARTGQEQYF.

CDR3 in DNA: TGCAGCGGAGGGGGACAGTATACAGATACGCAGTATTTT. Translating it yields CSGGGQYTDTQYF. The chain has TRBV29-1 and TRBJ2-3; 7 bases match TRBD1. Looked up from germline, CDR1 is SQVTM and CDR2 is ANQGSEA. CDR3 length: 13 residues. After removal of 7 bases from V and 3 bases from J, the junction contained 7 bases not matched to a gene.

The V and J genes are TRBV28 and TRBJ1-5; D uncertain. Germline V CDR1 and CDR2: MDHEN, SYDVKM. Trimming took off 5 bases at V and 3 bases at J, with 11 bases between the two ends. The CDR3 is 14 amino acids. CDR3 DNA sequence: TGTGCCAGCAGTGTGGGGAAGACCAATCAGCCCCAGCATTTT. Translation gives CASSVGKTNQPQHF.

This clonotype was observed a handful of times. The rearrangement joins TRBV7-9 to TRBJ2-1; TRBD1 or TRBD2 may be the D gene (7 bases each). Per the germline V gene, CDR1 is SEHNR and CDR2 is FQNEAQ (reference sequence). The CDR3 has 15 residues. V lost 5 bases to trimming and J lost 9 bases, with 20 bases between them. DNA of the CDR3: TGTGCCAGCAGCCTCGGGGGGTCAGGGGACAGTGAGCAGTTCTTC. This encodes CASSLGGSGDSEQFF.